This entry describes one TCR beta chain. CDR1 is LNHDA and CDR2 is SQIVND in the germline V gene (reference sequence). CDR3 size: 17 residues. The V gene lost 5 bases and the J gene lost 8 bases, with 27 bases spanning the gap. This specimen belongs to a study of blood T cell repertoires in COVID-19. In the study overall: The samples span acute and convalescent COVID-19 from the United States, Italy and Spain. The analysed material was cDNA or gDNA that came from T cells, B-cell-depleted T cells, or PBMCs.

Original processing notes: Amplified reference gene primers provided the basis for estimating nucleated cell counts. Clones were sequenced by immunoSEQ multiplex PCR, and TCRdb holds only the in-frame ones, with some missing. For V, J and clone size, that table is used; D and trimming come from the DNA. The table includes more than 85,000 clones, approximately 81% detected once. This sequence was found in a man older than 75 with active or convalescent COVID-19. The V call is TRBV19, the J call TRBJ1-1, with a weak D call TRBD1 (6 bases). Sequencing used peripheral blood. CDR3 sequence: CASSEGVGANQNKEAFF. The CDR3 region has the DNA TGTGCCAGTAGTGAGGGGGTTGGGGCGAACCAGAACAAGGAAGCTTTCTTT.